These 28 T cell receptor beta chains came from one sample sequenced in a study of blood T cells in healthy people across ages. Next came a second PCR, run for roughly 6 to 11 cycles, which used a sample-barcoded 5' primer along with a J-beta primer mix. Each CDR3 protein is one row after TCRdb ran MiXCR on the 5' RACE reads. The sample shows roughly 1,100,000 distinct CDR3 sequences, approximately 25% of them seen only once. These same data were also listed under a study on T cells of mothers and their children.

The sequenced material came from blood. The receptors stem from a girl under 10 years old in good health.

This chain joins TRBV5-1 and TRBJ2-2; perhaps TRBD1 as D (5 bases). This CDR3 comprises 14 residues. The V end lost 6 bases, the J end lost 5 bases, and 14 bases lay between the germline ends. The germline V gene encodes CDR1 SGHRS and CDR2 YFSETQ. CDR3 sequence: CASTLLQVTGELFF. The CDR3 coding sequence is TGCGCCAGCACCTTATTACAGGTTACCGGGGAGCTGTTTTTT.

This clonotype turned up a few times. V usage is TRBV27 and J usage is TRBJ1-1; TRBD1 agrees at 8 bases. The germline gives CDR1 MNHEY, CDR2 SMNVEV (reference sequence). The CDR3 runs to 14 residues. The V and J ends lost 6 bases and 7 bases, in that order; junction bases with no gene match: 10. CDR3 region: CASRRGQGPYEAFF. As DNA, the CDR3 is TGTGCCAGCAGACGCGGACAGGGCCCTTATGAAGCTTTCTTT.

This clonotype has just a few counts. The chain has TRBV7-2 and TRBJ2-5; D call uncertain. Trimming stripped 2 bases from V and 5 bases from J, with 15 bases between. The CDR3 loop spans 15 amino acids. Germline CDR1 SGHTA, CDR2 FQGNSA. The CDR3 sequence is CASSLNLMTRETQYF. Here the CDR3 DNA reads TGTGCCAGCAGCTTAAACCTCATGACGCGGGAGACCCAGTACTTC.

V gene TRBV6-2 or TRBV6-3 combines with J gene TRBJ2-7; D unclear. Germline V gene data show CDR1 as MNHEY and CDR2 as SVGEGT. V shed 2 bases and J shed 0 bases, with 5 bases lying between them. The CDR3 consists of 13 residues. CDR3 loop: CASSYPSSYEQYF. DNA of the CDR3: TGTGCCAGCAGTTACCCGAGCTCCTACGAGCAGTACTTC.

The chain couples TRBV12-3 or TRBV12-4 to TRBJ2-6, with D possibly TRBD1 on 6 matching bases. Trimming cost V 5 bases and J 11 bases, with 16 bases left between them. The CDR3 runs to 14 residues. The chain's CDR3 is CASSPYGQYDVLTF. Here the CDR3 DNA reads TGTGCCAGCAGTCCCTACGGACAGTACGACGTCCTGACTTTC.

CDR3 loop: CASSPLWDRLDKNIQYF. In nucleotides, the CDR3 is TGTGCCAGCTCACCACTTTGGGACAGATTGGACAAAAACATTCAGTACTTC. The chain is built from TRBV18 and TRBJ2-4, with 7 bases that match TRBD1. The CDR3 loop spans 17 amino acids. The junction had 9 bases not matched to a gene; V was cut back by 1 base and J by 3 bases. CDR1 is KGHSH and CDR2 is LQKENI in the germline V gene.

This clonotype was seen only a few times. The chain carries TRBV5-6 and TRBJ2-5; unclear D gene. The germline V gene has CDR1 SGHDT and CDR2 YYEEEE. CDR3 size: 14 residues. Deletions cut 0 bases from V and 7 bases from J, with 13 bases between. In nucleotides, the CDR3 is TGTGCCAGCAGCTTGGGACGCCTCAAGGGGACCCAGTACTTC. Its protein is CASSLGRLKGTQYF.

This clonotype was seen only a few times. The chain joins TRBV29-1 to TRBJ2-1; D is tentatively TRBD1 or TRBD2 (7 bases each). Germline-derived CDR1 and CDR2 are SQVTM and ANQGSEA. Trimming left V 4 bases short and J 8 bases short, with 18 bases between. The CDR3 is made up of 14 amino acids. CDR3: CSVVRQGGYDEQFF. The CDR3 nucleotides are TGCAGCGTTGTGCGGCAGGGGGGGTACGATGAGCAGTTCTTC.

This clonotype has just a few counts. The J gene is TRBJ1-6, the V gene TRBV7-2; tentative D call: TRBD1 (6 bases). Trimming stripped 5 bases from V and 9 bases from J, with 17 bases between. This CDR3 comprises 15 residues. CDR1 is SGHTA, CDR2 FQGNSA, per germline. CDR3 in amino acids: CASSLWDTSGSPLHF. In DNA, the CDR3 is TGTGCCAGCAGCCTGTGGGACACCTCGGGTTCACCCCTCCACTTT. The whole variable domain, remainder taken from reference TRBV7-2 and TRBJ1-6, is GAGVSQSPSNKVTEKGKDVELRCDPISGHTALYWYRQSLGQGLEFLIYFQGNSAPDKSGLPSDRFSAERTGGSVSTLTIQRTQQEDSAVYLCASSLWDTSGSPLHFGNGTRLTVT.

The chain couples TRBV5-5 to TRBJ2-3; D call uncertain. Deletions cut 5 bases from V and 3 bases from J, with 7 bases between. Germline V gives CDR1 SGHKS, CDR2 YYEKEE (reference sequence). The CDR3 extends over 12 amino acids. The CDR3 reads CASSGQTDTQYF. In DNA, the CDR3 is TGTGCCAGCAGTGGGCAGACAGATACGCAGTATTTT.

This clonotype was counted a few times. This chain joins TRBV6-1 and TRBJ2-7; 8 positions agree with TRBD1. This CDR3 comprises 13 residues. The trim removed 10 bases at V and 4 bases at J, leaving 9 bases unmatched. Germline V gene sequence: CDR1 MNHNS, CDR2 SASEGT. The CDR3 DNA reads TGTGCCACGAGGGACAGGCCTGCGTACGAGCAGTACTTC. This encodes CATRDRPAYEQYF.

This clonotype was observed a few times. The gene calls are TRBV28 and TRBJ2-1, with TRBD2 matching over 8 bases. The CDR3 loop spans 17 amino acids. V dropped 5 bases and J dropped 1; count of bases not matched to a gene: 10. In germline, CDR1 is MDHEN, CDR2 SYDVKM. CDR3 bases: TGTGCCAGCAGTAAAGGGACTAGTTTAGGGTCCTACAATGAGCAGTTCTTC. Protein: CASSKGTSLGSYNEQFF.

In its sample, this clonotype was seen a few times. The chain is built from TRBV12-3 or TRBV12-4 and TRBJ2-7; D might be TRBD2 (5 bases). The CDR3 runs to 13 residues. V was cut by 4 bases and J by 4 bases, with 11 bases left in between. Written as DNA, the CDR3 is TGTGCCAGCAGTTCGGGGAATGGATACGAGCAGTACTTC. Protein: CASSSGNGYEQYF.

CDR3: CASVTGNTIYF. For the CDR3, the DNA is TGTGCCAGCGTGACTGGAAACACCATATATTTT. The J gene is TRBJ1-3, the V gene TRBV6-1; D is unresolved. Germline V CDR1 and CDR2: MNHNS, SASEGT. V dropped 8 bases and J dropped 2 bases, with 4 bases sitting between them. CDR3 length: 11 amino acids.

This clonotype occurred a few times. The V call is TRBV5-6, the J call TRBJ2-3, with a possible D match to TRBD1 (6 bases). V lost 4 bases and J lost 9, with 21 bases in between. In germline, CDR1 is SGHDT, CDR2 YYEEEE. The CDR3 runs to 15 residues. The CDR3 region has the DNA TGTGCCAGCAGCCCCGAAGACAGGTTAGAGGTGACGCAGTATTTT. Its translation: CASSPEDRLEVTQYF.

This chain connects TRBV7-9 to TRBJ2-5, with D possibly being TRBD2 (5 bases). The DNA matches TRBJ2-1 better at its end, which makes the J call doubtful. CDR1 SEHNR and CDR2 FQNEAQ come from the germline V gene (reference sequence). There are 14 residues in the CDR3. DNA for the CDR3: TGTGCCAGCAGCTACACAATCGGGATCAATGAGCAGTTCTTC. Translating gives CASSYTIGINEQFF.

In this sample, this clonotype turned up a few times. The V gene is TRBV7-6, the J gene TRBJ2-5; TRBD1 matches 7 bases. The CDR3 has 17 amino acids. Germline CDR1 SGHVS, CDR2 FNYEAQ. V shed 5 bases, J shed 7 bases, and the junction held 19 bases outside the gene matches. DNA of the CDR3: TGTGCCAGCAGCCCGAAACCCGACAGGGTTGTTCGGGGGACCCAGTACTTC. Protein sequence: CASSPKPDRVVRGTQYF.

The table lists this clonotype with a few counts. The V and J genes are TRBV4-3 and TRBJ2-3, with D unresolved. Germline assignment: CDR1 LGHNA and CDR2 YSLEER. CDR3 length: 19 residues. Trimming shortened V by 4 bases and J by 3 bases, and 26 bases separated the two germline ends. CDR3 loop: CASSPQVSALLGRTDTQYF. Written as DNA, the CDR3 is TGCGCCAGCAGCCCCCAAGTTTCGGCCCTGCTAGGCCGGACAGATACGCAGTATTTT.

The rearrangement links TRBV20-1 to TRBJ2-7; 7 bases are a match to TRBD2. The CDR3 loop spans 15 amino acids. After removal of 0 bases from V and 2 bases from J, the junction contained 7 bases not matched to a gene. Germline V CDR1 and CDR2: DFQATT, SNEGSKA (reference sequence). CDR3 amino acids: CSARDLYGGTYEQYF. The CDR3 bases are TGCAGTGCTAGAGATCTGTACGGGGGGACCTACGAGCAGTACTTC.

J is TRBJ2-7 and V is TRBV7-2; no firm D call. Trimming removed 4 bases from V and 0 bases from J, with 13 bases in between. Germline assignment: CDR1 SGHTA and CDR2 FQGNSA. The CDR3 is 15 residues long. CDR3 sequence reads: CASSWRTASSYEQYF. In DNA form, the CDR3 reads TGTGCCAGCAGCTGGCGCACTGCCAGCTCCTACGAGCAGTACTTC.

The V call is TRBV20-1, the J call TRBJ2-1, with 7 bases that match TRBD2. Losses at the gene ends were 3 bases for V and 0 bases for J; bases not matched to a gene: 8. The CDR3 contains 16 residues. The germline V gene encodes CDR1 DFQATT and CDR2 SNEGSKA (reference sequence). CDR3: CSASPLAVSSYNEQFF. CDR3 nucleotides: TGCAGTGCTAGTCCGCTAGCGGTTAGCTCCTACAATGAGCAGTTCTTC.

A few counts support this clonotype. CDR3: CASSQEGAGEQETQYF. In nucleotides, the CDR3 is TGTGCCAGCAGCCAAGAGGGAGCGGGGGAACAAGAGACCCAGTACTTC. J is TRBJ2-5 and V is TRBV4-2; 8 bases are a match to TRBD2. The CDR3 is 16 amino acids. V shed 0 bases and J 2 bases; nucleotides not matched to a gene: 5. Germline CDR1 LGHNA, CDR2 YNFKEQ.

The chain is built from TRBV4-2 and TRBJ2-1; 9 nucleotides match TRBD2. Trimming removed 4 bases from V and 5 bases from J; junction bases left unmatched: 9. The CDR3 spans 16 residues. Germline CDR1 reads LGHNA; CDR2 reads YNFKEQ. The CDR3 DNA sequence: TGTGCCAGCAGCCCCTTCGGAGCGGGGGGAAACAATGAGCAGTTCTTC. Protein sequence: CASSPFGAGGNNEQFF.

This chain connects TRBV11-2 to TRBJ2-7; 8 bases agree with TRBD1. Germline CDR1 SGHAT, CDR2 FQNNGV. Trimming took 4 bases from V and 9 from J; bases not matched to a gene: 11. The CDR3 extends over 14 amino acids. Here the CDR3 DNA reads TGTGCCAGCAGCTCTACCGGGACAGGCAGTGGGCAGTACTTC. Protein: CASSSTGTGSGQYF.

The rearrangement uses TRBV15 and TRBJ1-6, with unresolved D. Germline V gives CDR1 LNHNV, CDR2 YYDKDF (reference sequence). V lost 8 bases and J 6 bases, leaving 8 bases between the germline ends. The CDR3 runs to 12 residues. CDR3 residues: CATAPLNSPLHF. Here the CDR3 DNA reads TGTGCCACCGCCCCTCTTAATTCACCCCTCCACTTT.

The gene calls are TRBV5-1 and TRBJ2-5; D is ambiguous. The germline V gene has CDR1 SGHRS and CDR2 YFSETQ. Trimming took off 0 bases at V and 5 bases at J, with 14 bases between the two ends. This CDR3 has 15 residues. CDR3 nucleotides: TGCGCCAGCAGCTTGGAATGGGCGAAGGCGGAGACCCAGTACTTC. Protein: CASSLEWAKAETQYF.

This sequence joins TRBV4-1 and TRBJ1-2; 7 nucleotides line up with TRBD1. This CDR3 has 13 residues. Germline V gene lookup returns CDR1 MGHRA and CDR2 YSYEKL. V shed 3 bases, J shed 4 bases, and the junction held 2 bases outside the gene matches. The CDR3 DNA follows: TGCGCCAGCAGCCAGAGGACAGGCTATGGCTACACCTTC. Translating it yields CASSQRTGYGYTF.

The V gene is TRBV7-9, the J gene TRBJ2-1; 9 bases agree with TRBD2. The trim removed 5 bases at V and 2 bases at J, leaving 4 bases unmatched. The CDR3 has 15 residues. Germline assignment: CDR1 SEHNR and CDR2 FQNEAQ (reference sequence). CDR3 DNA sequence: TGTGCCAGCAGCGGGGGACTAGCAGCCTACAATGAGCAGTTCTTC. It specifies CASSGGLAAYNEQFF.